These T cell receptor beta chains were read from a single sample in a study of T cell repertoires in cytomegalovirus infection. TCRdb processed the reads anew with MiXCR; each CDR3 protein has one entry. Of 600,000 to 800,000 distinct CDR3 sequences in the sample, approximately 24% were seen once. Sequenced material: CD8+ T cells from PBMCs. The receptors come from a human donor in good health (CMV status not recorded). Some clones in this sample may be carry-over from other donors' samples. Each CDR3 is given with its conserved first and last residue. The D gene is left open where the match is weak. Part of the rows lack a size; the others show once, few, many or a class for expanded clones.

clone_size j_call d_call v_call cdr3_nt cdr3_aa
few TRBJ2-1 - TRBV19 TGTGCCAGTAGTATCAAAGGATTTTCCAATGAGCAGTTCTTC CASSIKGFSNEQFF
- TRBJ2-2 TRBD2 TRBV5-5 TGTGCCACGGGCACTAGCGCTATCTACTCGAACACCGGGGAGCTGTTTTTT CATGTSAIYSNTGELFF
- TRBJ1-5 - TRBV6-5 TGTGCCAGCAGCCACGGTCCCGACAGGAATCAGCCCCAGCATTTT CASSHGPDRNQPQHF
few TRBJ2-1 TRBD1 TRBV5-1 TGCGCCAGCAGCTTGACAGGGGTCTTAAGCTCCTACAATGAGCAGTTCTTC CASSLTGVLSSYNEQFF
- TRBJ1-2 - TRBV7-9 TGTGCCAGCAGCTATCAATCATACTATGGCTACACCTTC CASSYQSYYGYTF
many TRBJ2-1 TRBD1 TRBV7-9 TGTGCCAGCAGCCTTTTTGAGGGGGCAGTGGATGAGCAGTTCTTC CASSLFEGAVDEQFF
many TRBJ2-5 - TRBV7-6 TGTGCCGGTGGGGGGGCCCGACCCCAAGAGACCCAGTACTTC CAGGGARPQETQYF
many TRBJ2-1 - TRBV4-3 TGCGCCAGCAGCCAAGATCCCGGGGGCTCCTACAATGAGCAGTTCTTC CASSQDPGGSYNEQFF
- TRBJ1-2 - TRBV14 TGTGCCAGCAGCCAGGATAAAGGGAGTGTCTATGGCTACACCTTC CASSQDKGSVYGYTF
few TRBJ2-5 TRBD2 TRBV5-1 TGCGCCAGCAGTTGGTCGGTAGCGGGGGCCCAAGAGACCCAGTACTTC CASSWSVAGAQETQYF
few TRBJ1-1 - TRBV2 TGTGCCACCCACGCTGAGGCGCCGACTATAAACACTGAAGCTTTCTTT CATHAEAPTINTEAFF
many TRBJ2-1 TRBD2 TRBV7-2 TGTGCCAGCATTCTCCAAACCTCGGGACTAGCGTCCTACAATGAGCAGTTCTTC CASILQTSGLASYNEQFF
few TRBJ2-5 TRBD2 TRBV23-1 TGCGCCAGCAAGAGAGGCAGCGGGGGGTCCTCAGAGACCCAGTACTTC CASKRGSGGSSETQYF
- TRBJ1-2 TRBD1 TRBV27 TGTGCCAGCAGTATGGCGACAGGGTACTATGGCTACACCTTC CASSMATGYYGYTF
- TRBJ2-3 TRBD1 TRBV2 TGTGCCAGCAGTGAAGAGACTCCACCAGGGGGTCCGCAGTATTTT CASSEETPPGGPQYF
few TRBJ1-5 TRBD1 TRBV20-1 TGCAGTGCTAGAGATCAAACAGGGACAGGGCGGTATAGCAATCAGCCCCAGCATTTT CSARDQTGTGRYSNQPQHF
- TRBJ1-5 - TRBV6-6 TGTGCCAGCAGCCCCAGGGTAGATAGCAATCAGCCCCAGCATTTT CASSPRVDSNQPQHF